Following are 21 T cell receptor beta chains from one sample sequenced in a study of shared clonotypes between healthy human individuals. Some clones are missing from TCRdb's copy, which holds only in-frame ones; the method was immunoSEQ multiplex PCR. The repertoire has approximately 2.5 million clones, 93% of them found once; the top ten carry roughly 0.36%. Sequencing input: naive CD4+ T cells from PBMCs. Subset here: CD45RA+ positively selected. All receptors derive from a young man in good health. Some clones in this sample may be carry-over from other donors' samples.

This chain joins TRBV5-4 and TRBJ2-7; 7 nucleotides match TRBD2. The CDR3 sequence is 14 residues long. Germline-derived CDR1 and CDR2 are SGHNT and YYREEE (reference sequence). After removal of 3 bases from V and 5 bases from J, the junction contained 8 bases not matched to a gene. The CDR3 DNA is TGTGCCAGCAGCTCACGGACTAGGGCCCACGAGCAGTACTTC. This gives the protein CASSSRTRAHEQYF.

This clone has only one observation. The chain employs TRBV9 and TRBJ2-1; D possibly corresponds to TRBD2 (6 bases). The CDR3 spans 15 residues. Germline lookup yields CDR1 SGDLS and CDR2 YYNGEE. V was trimmed by 0 bases and J by 7 bases, leaving 14 bases between them. CDR3 sequence: CASSVVSGDVNEQFF. The CDR3 DNA reads TGTGCCAGCAGCGTAGTATCGGGAGATGTGAATGAGCAGTTCTTC.

V usage is TRBV5-1 and J usage is TRBJ2-5, with 16 bases identical to TRBD2. Germline V gene sequence: CDR1 SGHRS, CDR2 YFSETQ. The CDR3 has 15 amino acids. The trim removed 4 bases at V and 5 bases at J, leaving 2 bases unmatched. CDR3 in amino acids: CASSGGLAGGETQYF. For the CDR3, the DNA is TGCGCCAGCAGCGGGGGACTAGCGGGAGGGGAGACCCAGTACTTC.

This clone is a singleton in its sample. The chain combines TRBV5-4 with TRBJ2-1; TRBD1 matches 9 bases. The V gene end was trimmed by 2 bases and the J gene end by 3 bases; junction bases not matched to a gene: 9. The length of the CDR3 is 17 residues. CDR1 and CDR2 from the germline V gene are SGHNT and YYREEE (reference sequence). The CDR3 loop is CASSFPMTGGNYNEQFF. In DNA form, the CDR3 reads TGTGCCAGCAGCTTCCCCATGACAGGGGGGAACTACAATGAGCAGTTCTTC.

This chain's CDR3 is CATSSPSQRSTGELFF. CDR3 nucleotides: TGTGCCACCAGCTCCCCGTCTCAGCGTAGCACCGGGGAGCTGTTTTTT. The V call is TRBV15, the J call TRBJ2-2; unclear D gene. From germline, CDR1 is LNHNV and CDR2 YYDKDF (reference sequence). CDR3 length equals 16 residues. Trimming removed 5 bases at V and 4 bases at J, with 17 bases between.

The chain uses TRBV6-5 and TRBJ1-2, with TRBD1 matching over 7 bases. This CDR3 comprises 13 residues. J gave up 4 bases and V 10 bases, and 9 bases lay outside the gene matches. CDR1 and CDR2 from the germline V gene are MNHEY and SVGAGI. CDR3 region: CATGAGGTYGYTF. The CDR3 coding sequence is TGTGCCACCGGGGCAGGGGGAACCTATGGCTACACCTTC.

The chain combines TRBV29-1 with TRBJ2-7, with D tentatively TRBD1 (6 bases). From germline, CDR1 is SQVTM and CDR2 ANQGSEA. Between the trimmed V and J ends, which lost 3 bases and 0 bases, there was a span of 12 bases. The CDR3 sequence is 14 residues long. CDR3 coding DNA: TGCAGCGTTGATCAGGGGACCCCCTCCTACGAGCAGTACTTC. This codes for CSVDQGTPSYEQYF.

The V gene is TRBV7-8, the J gene TRBJ2-2; 13 bases are shared with TRBD2. The CDR3 spans 16 residues. Germline CDR1 and CDR2: SGHVS and FQNEAQ. Losses at the gene ends were 5 bases for V and 11 bases for J; bases not matched to a gene: 11. The chain's CDR3 is CASSPMTSGRTLELFF. The CDR3 DNA sequence: TGTGCCAGCAGCCCTATGACTAGCGGGAGGACTCTTGAGCTGTTTTTT.

The rearrangement joins TRBV2 to TRBJ1-2; D possibly corresponds to TRBD1 (6 bases). This CDR3 is 15 amino acids long. V was pared by 3 bases and J by 6 bases, with 17 bases between. The germline gives CDR1 SNHLY, CDR2 FYNNEI. In DNA form, the CDR3 reads TGTGCCAGCAGTGATGTCGCAGGGGAAGGTAATGGCTACACCTTC. Amino acid sequence: CASSDVAGEGNGYTF.

The chain recombines TRBV27 with TRBJ2-6; possible D gene TRBD1, 5 bases. CDR1 MNHEY and CDR2 SMNVEV come from the germline V gene (reference sequence). V lost 5 bases, J lost 0 bases, and 8 bases lay in between. The CDR3 length is 15 residues. Here the CDR3 DNA reads TGTGCCAGCAGTAACACAGGCTCTGGGGCCAACGTCCTGACTTTC. It is translated as CASSNTGSGANVLTF. Full variable domain (remainder filled in from reference TRBV27 and TRBJ2-6): EAQVTQNPRYLITVTGKKLTVTCSQNMNHEYMSWYRQDPGLGLRQIYYSMNVEVTDKGDVPEGYKVSRKEKRNFPLILESPSPNQTSLYFCASSNTGSGANVLTFGAGSRLTVL.

The chain couples TRBV4-3 to TRBJ2-2, with D perhaps TRBD1 (5 bases). CDR1 is LGHNA, CDR2 YSLEER, per germline. The CDR3 is 15 amino acids. V lost 3 bases, J lost 0 bases, and 8 bases lay in between. The chain's CDR3 is CASSHPTANTGELFF. The CDR3 nucleotides are TGCGCCAGCAGCCACCCGACAGCGAACACCGGGGAGCTGTTTTTT.

This chain uses TRBV27 with TRBJ1-2, with D unclear. The V gene's germline CDR1 is MNHEY and CDR2 SMNVEV (reference sequence). V dropped 6 bases and J dropped 7 bases, with 21 bases sitting between them. This CDR3 spans 15 amino acids. CDR3: CASRRWPTGESGYTF. For the CDR3, the DNA is TGTGCCAGCAGACGGTGGCCCACCGGGGAGAGTGGCTACACCTTC.

The chain has TRBV27 and TRBJ2-1; no firm D call. The germline gives CDR1 MNHEY, CDR2 SMNVEV (reference sequence). Trimming removed 6 bases at V and 8 bases at J, with 17 bases between. The CDR3 has 14 residues. The CDR3 region is CASRKRDGQDEQFF. The CDR3 region has the DNA TGTGCCAGCAGGAAAAGAGACGGCCAGGATGAGCAGTTCTTC.

The chain joins TRBV7-2 to TRBJ2-7, with D unresolved. The CDR3 sequence is 13 residues long. Germline loops: CDR1 SGHTA, CDR2 FQGNSA. V lost 5 bases, J lost 7 bases, and 15 bases lay in between. This chain's CDR3 is CASSDGPSGEQYF. Written as DNA, the CDR3 is TGTGCCAGCAGCGACGGACCGTCAGGAGAGCAGTACTTC.

This clone was counted between two and nine times. The identical CDR3 is also encoded by other nucleotide sequences in the sample. This chain joins TRBV27 and TRBJ1-1; a weak D match, TRBD1 (5 bases). The CDR3 sequence is 13 residues long. Germline CDR1 reads MNHEY; CDR2 reads SMNVEV (reference sequence). The V and J ends lost 6 bases and 0 bases respectively, with 8 bases between them. The CDR3 loop reads CASSSGMNTEAFF. The CDR3, as DNA: TGTGCCAGCAGCTCAGGGATGAACACTGAAGCTTTCTTT.

The V gene is TRBV6-5, the J gene TRBJ1-2, with TRBD1 as a possible D gene (5 bases). This CDR3 is built from 13 residues. Trimming took 3 bases from V and 5 from J, leaving 10 bases between them. CDR1 and CDR2 (germline): MNHEY, SVGAGI. CDR3 residues: CASSYGGLYGYTF. The CDR3 region has the DNA TGTGCCAGCAGTTATGGGGGTCTATATGGCTACACCTTC.

The V call is TRBV7-3, the J call TRBJ2-1; perhaps TRBD2 as D (5 bases). CDR1 is SGHTA, CDR2 FQGTGA, per germline. The ends were cut back, 2 bases at V and 9 bases at J, with 20 bases in the middle. The CDR3 sequence is 16 residues long. DNA for the CDR3: TGTGCCAGCAGCTTAGAGGGCTCTGTGGGTCTGCGTGAGCAGTTCTTC. Encoded protein: CASSLEGSVGLREQFF.

This rearrangement joins TRBV7-2 to TRBJ2-5, with no clear D. V was trimmed by 6 bases and J by 5 bases, leaving 10 bases between them. This CDR3 is built from 12 residues. Germline CDR1 and CDR2: SGHTA and FQGNSA. The chain's CDR3 is CASRGFRETQYF. In DNA form, the CDR3 reads TGTGCCAGCAGAGGATTTCGGGAGACCCAGTACTTC.

V gene TRBV7-3 combines with J gene TRBJ2-1; D gene unclear. Trimming took off 5 bases at V and 0 bases at J, with 14 bases between the two ends. CDR1 SGHTA and CDR2 FQGTGA come from the germline V gene. The CDR3 runs to 16 residues. CDR3 in amino acids: CASSPRPLSSYNEQFF. CDR3 coding DNA: TGTGCCAGCAGCCCCCGCCCCTTGAGCTCCTACAATGAGCAGTTCTTC.

The chain joins TRBV7-3 to TRBJ2-3; 7 bases fit TRBD1. Per the germline V gene, CDR1 is SGHTA and CDR2 is FQGTGA. The CDR3 covers 13 residues. V trimming: 2 bases; J trimming: 5 bases; junction bases outside the gene matches: 1. For the CDR3, the DNA is TGTGCCAGCAGCTTAGGGACAGTAGATACGCAGTATTTT. This encodes CASSLGTVDTQYF.

To note about this clone: Within the sample, other DNA sequences also encode this same CDR3. The V and J genes are TRBV9 and TRBJ2-2; 9 nucleotides align to TRBD2. The CDR3 has 14 residues. CDR1 is SGDLS, CDR2 YYNGEE, per germline. V lost 0 bases and J lost 7; bases outside the gene matches: 1. This CDR3 reads CASSVVLAGGELFF. CDR3 sequence (DNA): TGTGCCAGCAGCGTAGTACTAGCGGGCGGGGAGCTGTTTTTT. Full variable domain (rest looked up from reference TRBV9 and TRBJ2-2): DSGVTQTPKHLITATGQRVTLRCSPRSGDLSVYWYQQSLDQGLQFLIQYYNGEERAKGNILERFSAQQFPDLHSELNLSSLELGDSALYFCASSVVLAGGELFFGEGSRLTVL.